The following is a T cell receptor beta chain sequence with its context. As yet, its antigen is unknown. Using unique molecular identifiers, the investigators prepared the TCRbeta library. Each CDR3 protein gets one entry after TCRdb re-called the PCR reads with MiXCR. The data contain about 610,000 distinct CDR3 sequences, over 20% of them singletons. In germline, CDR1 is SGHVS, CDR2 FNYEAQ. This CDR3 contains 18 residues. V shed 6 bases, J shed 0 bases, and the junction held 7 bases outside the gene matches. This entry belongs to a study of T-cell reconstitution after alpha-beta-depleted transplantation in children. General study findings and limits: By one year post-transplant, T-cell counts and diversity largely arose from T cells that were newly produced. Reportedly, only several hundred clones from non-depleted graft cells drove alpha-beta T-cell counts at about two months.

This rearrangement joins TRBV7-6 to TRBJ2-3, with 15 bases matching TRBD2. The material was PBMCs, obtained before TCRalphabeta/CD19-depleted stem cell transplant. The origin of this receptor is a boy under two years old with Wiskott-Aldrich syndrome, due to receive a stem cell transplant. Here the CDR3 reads CASRPGTSGRTSTDTQYF. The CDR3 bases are TGTGCCAGCAGGCCCGGGACTAGCGGGAGGACCAGCACAGATACGCAGTATTTT.